The present T cell receptor beta chain was sequenced within a study of OX40 agonist ivuxolimab in advanced cancers. Regarding the research as a whole: The costimulatory receptor OX40 (CD134) was targeted by ivuxolimab, a fully human IgG2 agonistic monoclonal antibody. Intravenous ivuxolimab was administered to patients every 2 weeks at six dose levels: 0.01, 0.1, 0.3, 1.5, 3 and 10 mg/kg. Of the approximately 54 patients in dose escalation, some 20 had hepatocellular carcinoma, around 15 had melanoma, 9 had renal cell carcinoma and 9 had head and neck cancer. A male proportion of under 85% and a mean age of approximately 55 years, ranging from roughly 20 to 80, were recorded for the dose-escalation cohort. Patients were allowed to have had prior anti-PD-1, anti-PD-L1 or anti-CTLA-4 therapy, and roughly 40% of the dose-escalation patients had been treated with checkpoint inhibitors. Three dose-escalation patients achieved partial responses, one with hepatocellular carcinoma and two with cutaneous melanoma. Peripheral TCRbeta sequencing was intended to test whether TCR sequence diversity was altered and clonal T-cell expansion was caused by ivuxolimab. The paper covers the monotherapy dose-escalation part of the phase I ivuxolimab trial, which included N ≈ 52 patients. General study outcomes and caveats: The antigen specificity of the clonally expanded peripheral T cells was not determined. At doses of 0.1 to 3.0 mg/kg, clonal expansion of both CD4+ and CD8+ T cells in blood was seen between baseline and week 6. Low levels of normalized T-cell clonal expansion were also seen in some nonresponding patients. After ivuxolimab, more expanded clones were found on average in CD8+ T cells than in CD4+ T cells. Partial responders in the 0.1-3.0 mg/kg groups had among the lowest normalized peripheral clonal expansion, especially among CD8+ T cells.

To sequence the TCRbeta CDR3 region, genomic DNA was isolated from the sorted cells. The immunoSEQ Assay was used to sequence the TCRbeta CDR3 regions. The table was pulled from immuneACCESS by TCRdb, which kept in-frame rearrangements only. Such tables lose some clones; where checked, under half of the loss comes from unresolved V genes, and the rest has no known cause. In this sample the table shows fewer than 120,000 clones, roughly nine tenths of which occur a single time. 0.25% to 0.3% of the sample is taken by the ten largest. Patients with a history of autoimmune disease or receiving systemic immunosuppression were excluded from the trial. Peripheral blood for TCR sequencing was collected from all dose cohorts at baseline, on cycle 4 day 1, and on cycle 7 day 1. Samples were obtained from an open-label, multicenter, first-in-human phase I dose-escalation trial of ivuxolimab. Adults with locally advanced or metastatic melanoma, renal cell carcinoma, hepatocellular carcinoma or head and neck squamous cell carcinoma were enrolled in the trial. CD4+ and CD8+ T cells were sorted separately from peripheral blood before TCR sequencing.

Looking up the germline V gene yields CDR1 MDHEN and CDR2 SYDVKM. V sheds 2 bases and J sheds 2 bases, leaving 13 bases between their ends. The CDR3 holds 16 amino acids from the cysteine to the phenylalanine. The sequence is cut down to CDR3 DNA, 48 bases in frame from base 1. A note on this clone: Its antigen is currently not known. Base-call qualities are not available, and no considerably larger clone is one nucleotide away.

The clonotype was recovered from an adult with an advanced solid tumor such as melanoma, head and neck, liver or kidney cancer. This chain joins TRBV28 to TRBJ1-3; TRBD1 is a weak D gene call, 5 bases matching. The material was CD4+ or CD8+ T cells sorted from blood, obtained in a trial of the OX40 agonist ivuxolimab. The CDR3 protein is CASSLPGGTTGNTIYF. The sequenced DNA: TGTGCCAGCAGTTTACCCGGAGGGACGACTGGAAACACCATATATTTT.